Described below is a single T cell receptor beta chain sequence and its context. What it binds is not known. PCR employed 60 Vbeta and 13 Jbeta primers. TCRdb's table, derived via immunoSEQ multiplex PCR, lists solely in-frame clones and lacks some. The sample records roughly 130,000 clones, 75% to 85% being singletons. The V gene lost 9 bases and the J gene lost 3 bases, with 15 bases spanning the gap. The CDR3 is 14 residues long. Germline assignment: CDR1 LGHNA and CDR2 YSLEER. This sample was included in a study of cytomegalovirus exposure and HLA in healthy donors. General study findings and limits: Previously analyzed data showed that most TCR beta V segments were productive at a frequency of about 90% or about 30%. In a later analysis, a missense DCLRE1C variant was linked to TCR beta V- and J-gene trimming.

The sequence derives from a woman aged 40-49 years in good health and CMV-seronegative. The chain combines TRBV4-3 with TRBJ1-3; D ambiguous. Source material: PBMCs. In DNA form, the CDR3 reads TGCGCCAGACCCTTAGGAGGGAATGGAAACACCATATATTTT. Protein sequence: CARPLGGNGNTIYF.